The next 19 T cell receptor beta chains were all read from a single sample in a study of long-term antiretroviral therapy in people with HIV. Researchers ran immunoSEQ v3.0 at survey level. Sequencing was performed with immunoSEQ multiplex PCR; in TCRdb, only in-frame clones are kept and a portion is missing. The data hold over 30,000 clones, with approximately 85% observed a single time. The sequences come from unsorted PBMCs, collected 3.1 years after starting antiretroviral therapy. The source of these receptors is a woman in her 50s with HIV.

V and J are TRBV9 and TRBJ2-2; the match to TRBD2 covers 11 bases. The CDR3 has 16 residues. The V gene's germline CDR1 is SGDLS and CDR2 YYNGEE. Trimming removed 3 bases from V and 6 bases from J; junction bases left unmatched: 7. The CDR3 DNA sequence: TGTGCCAGCAGCGCCACTAGCGGGGGCCAACCCGGGGAGCTGTTTTTT. Its translation: CASSATSGGQPGELFF.

This chain connects TRBV15 to TRBJ1-1; possible D gene TRBD1, 5 bases. CDR1 LNHNV and CDR2 YYDKDF come from the germline V gene (reference sequence). With 3 bases removed from V and 1 base from J, the gap between germline ends came to 9 bases. CDR3 size: 14 residues. CDR3 region: CATSSGGGNTEAFF. The CDR3 nucleotides are TGTGCCACCAGCAGCGGGGGGGGGAACACTGAAGCTTTCTTT.

The chain joins TRBV7-6 to TRBJ2-5; 12 positions match TRBD1. The V gene end was trimmed by 2 bases and the J gene end by 5 bases; junction bases not matched to a gene: 6. The germline V gene encodes CDR1 SGHVS and CDR2 FNYEAQ. The CDR3 totals 16 residues. The CDR3 DNA reads as TGTGCCAGCAGCTTATGGGACAGGGGGCGGGATGAGACCCAGTACTTC. The encoded protein is CASSLWDRGRDETQYF.

The chain employs TRBV16 and TRBJ1-1; 7 nucleotides line up with TRBD1. The CDR3 loop spans 15 amino acids. V trimming: 3 bases; J trimming: 1 base; junction bases outside the gene matches: 5. Germline V lookup: CDR1 KGHSY, CDR2 FQNENV. Here the CDR3 reads CASSQYRGPNTEAFF. CDR3 coding DNA: TGTGCCAGCAGCCAGTACAGGGGCCCGAACACTGAAGCTTTCTTT.

The CDR3 DNA reads TGCGCCAGCAGCTGGGACAGGGAGGAAGGCTACACCTTC. Its protein is CASSWDREEGYTF. The chain uses TRBV5-1 and TRBJ1-2; 9 nucleotides line up with TRBD1. The germline V gene encodes CDR1 SGHRS and CDR2 YFSETQ. The CDR3 has 13 amino acids. V shed 3 bases, J shed 8 bases, and the junction held 5 bases outside the gene matches. Variable domain in full (rest from reference TRBV5-1 and TRBJ1-2): KAGVTQTPRYLIKTRGQQVTLSCSPISGHRSVSWYQQTPGQGLQFLFEYFSETQRNKGNFPGRFSGRQFSNSRSEMNVSTLELGDSALYLCASSWDREEGYTFGSGTRLTVV.

The chain uses TRBV6-5 and TRBJ2-7, with a possible D match to TRBD1 (8 bases). Germline V lookup: CDR1 MNHEY, CDR2 SVGAGI. V was trimmed by 8 bases and J by 3 bases, leaving 14 bases between them. This CDR3 has 13 amino acids. CDR3 loop: CASGQGLSYEQYF. Written as DNA, the CDR3 is TGTGCCAGCGGACAGGGACTAAGCTACGAGCAGTACTTC.

The chain joins TRBV11-2 to TRBJ1-1, with a possible D match to TRBD1 (5 bases). Deletions cut 5 bases from V and 8 bases from J, with 15 bases between. From germline, CDR1 is SGHAT and CDR2 FQNNGV. CDR3 length: 13 residues. CDR3 in DNA: TGTGCCAGCAGCAGACGGAGGGGTGTCGAAGCTTTCTTT. Protein product: CASSRRRGVEAFF.

The V call is TRBV7-3, the J call TRBJ2-5, with 8 bases fitting TRBD1. CDR3 length: 15 residues. The V gene's germline CDR1 is SGHTA and CDR2 FQGTGA. Trimming cost V 5 bases and J 1 base; bases outside gene matches: 6. CDR3 nucleotide sequence: TGTGCCAGCAGCCTCTCCGGGACAGGCCAAGAGACCCAGTACTTC. Encoded protein: CASSLSGTGQETQYF.

This clone came up once. The chain combines TRBV19 with TRBJ1-5, with D uncertain. CDR1 and CDR2 from the germline V gene are LNHDA and SQIVND (reference sequence). Between the trimmed V and J ends, which lost 7 bases and 5 bases, there was a span of 9 bases. The CDR3 is made up of 12 amino acids. This CDR3 reads CASTLGYQPQHF. CDR3 nucleotide sequence: TGTGCCAGTACCTTGGGATATCAGCCCCAGCATTTT. Based on the CDR3 plus reference TRBV19 and TRBJ1-5, the full variable domain is DGGITQSPKYLFRKEGQNVTLSCEQNLNHDAMYWYRQDPGQGLRLIYYSQIVNDFQKGDIAEGYSVSREKKESFPLTVTSAQKNPTAFYLCASTLGYQPQHFGDGTRLSIL.

J is TRBJ2-1 and V is TRBV10-1; 10 bases agree with TRBD1. With 6 bases clipped from V and 5 bases from J, the junction kept 13 bases outside the gene matches. The CDR3 consists of 17 residues. The germline gives CDR1 WNHNN, CDR2 SYGVQD (reference sequence). CDR3 amino acids: CASSSNRPGQGNNEQFF. CDR3 nucleotides: TGCGCCAGCAGCTCAAATAGACCGGGACAGGGGAACAATGAGCAGTTCTTC.

V and J are TRBV29-1 and TRBJ1-1; D is unresolved. The CDR3 runs 14 residues. V lost 6 bases and J 1 base, leaving 15 bases between the germline ends. Germline CDR1 SQVTM, CDR2 ANQGSEA. The CDR3 is CSVSPGSRNTEAFF. Written as DNA, the CDR3 is TGCAGCGTCAGCCCGGGGTCCCGGAACACTGAAGCTTTCTTT.

This clone was found a few times. The chain employs TRBV7-8 and TRBJ2-2; TRBD1 matches 9 bases. V lost 1 base and J lost 5; bases outside the gene matches: 8. CDR1 is SGHVS and CDR2 is FQNEAQ in the germline V gene. The CDR3 length is 17 residues. The CDR3 is CASSLVTGTGQTGELFF. The CDR3 DNA follows: TGTGCCAGCAGCTTAGTAACCGGGACAGGGCAGACCGGGGAGCTGTTTTTT.

The J gene is TRBJ1-6, the V gene TRBV5-6; D not resolved. Germline lookup yields CDR1 SGHDT and CDR2 YYEEEE. V was pared by 3 bases and J by 2 bases, with 12 bases between. The CDR3 loop spans 16 amino acids. The CDR3 sequence: CASSSEGLTYNSPLHF. The DNA of the CDR3 is TGTGCCAGCAGCTCCGAAGGACTGACCTATAATTCACCCCTCCACTTT.

Note on this clone: A read error may account for a junction end that differs from germline. The rearrangement joins TRBV30 to TRBJ2-6; 8 nucleotides agree with TRBD1. Germline assignment: CDR1 GTSNPN and CDR2 SVGIG (reference sequence). The CDR3 runs to 17 residues. CDR3 DNA sequence: TGTGCCTGGAGTAGGTGGGGGACAGGCGCCGGGGCCAACGCCCTGACTTTC. Translating it yields CAWSRWGTGAGANALTF.

This clone was counted a few times. The chain is built from TRBV19 and TRBJ1-1; D is possibly TRBD1 (5 bases). CDR3 size: 13 residues. Germline V gene sequence: CDR1 LNHDA, CDR2 SQIVND (reference sequence). Trimming pared 4 bases from V and 7 bases from J, leaving 13 bases between. The CDR3 region is CASSRQPPLEAFF. DNA of the CDR3: TGTGCCAGTAGTAGACAGCCGCCCCTTGAAGCTTTCTTT.

The chain is built from TRBV6-6 and TRBJ1-3; a possible D gene is TRBD1 (6 bases). Germline CDR1 reads MNHNY; CDR2 reads SVGAGI (reference sequence). Trimming took off 0 bases at V and 4 bases at J, with 10 bases between the two ends. CDR3 length: 15 amino acids. CDR3 nucleotides: TGTGCCAGCAGTTACTCTCGGGGGCCAGGAAACACCATATATTTT. It is translated as CASSYSRGPGNTIYF.

This clone was seen a single time. This chain connects TRBV7-8 to TRBJ2-1, with TRBD2 matching 8 bases. The CDR3 length is 16 residues. Germline CDR1 reads SGHVS; CDR2 reads FQNEAQ. With V trimmed by 1 base and J by 7 bases, 9 bases remained unmatched. For the CDR3, the DNA is TGTGCCAGCAGCTTAGGTCGGTTCGGGGGGGGGAATGAGCAGTTCTTC. It translates to CASSLGRFGGGNEQFF.

V is TRBV9 and J is TRBJ2-7; tentatively, D is TRBD1 (6 bases). Between the trimmed V and J ends, which lost 0 bases and 4 bases, there was a span of 11 bases. Germline CDR1 SGDLS, CDR2 YYNGEE. The CDR3 length is 14 residues. The CDR3 loop reads CASSVEGQYYEQYF. For the CDR3, the DNA is TGTGCCAGCAGCGTAGAGGGACAATATTACGAGCAGTACTTC.

J is TRBJ2-7 and V is TRBV4-3; D is perhaps TRBD2 (6 bases). Germline V gene lookup returns CDR1 LGHNA and CDR2 YSLEER. V was trimmed by 0 bases and J by 4 bases, leaving 7 bases between them. The CDR3 extends over 13 amino acids. This CDR3 reads CASSQEAGYEQYF. In DNA form, the CDR3 reads TGCGCCAGCAGCCAAGAGGCGGGGTACGAGCAGTACTTC.